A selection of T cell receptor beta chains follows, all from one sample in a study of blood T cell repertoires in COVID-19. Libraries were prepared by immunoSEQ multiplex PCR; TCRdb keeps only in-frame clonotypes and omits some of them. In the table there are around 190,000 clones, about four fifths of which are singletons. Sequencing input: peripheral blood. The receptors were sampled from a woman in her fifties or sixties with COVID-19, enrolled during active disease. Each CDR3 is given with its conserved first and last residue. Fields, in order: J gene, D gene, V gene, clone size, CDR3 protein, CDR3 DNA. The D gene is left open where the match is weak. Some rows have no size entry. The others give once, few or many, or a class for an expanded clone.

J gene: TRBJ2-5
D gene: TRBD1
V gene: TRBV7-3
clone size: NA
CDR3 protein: CASSFHSGTVGQETQYF
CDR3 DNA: TGTGCCAGCAGCTTTCATTCCGGGACAGTGGGGCAAGAGACCCAGTACTTC

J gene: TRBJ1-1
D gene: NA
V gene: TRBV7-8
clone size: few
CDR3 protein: CASSGGGNTEAFF
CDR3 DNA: TGTGCCAGCAGCGGAGGCGGGAACACTGAAGCTTTCTTT

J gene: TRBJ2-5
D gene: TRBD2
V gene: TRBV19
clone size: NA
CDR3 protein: CASSESSGTQETQYF
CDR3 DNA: TGTGCCAGTAGTGAATCTAGCGGGACCCAAGAGACCCAGTACTTC

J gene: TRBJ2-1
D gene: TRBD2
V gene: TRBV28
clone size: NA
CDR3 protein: CASSIAGAGNEQFF
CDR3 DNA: TGTGCCAGCAGCATAGCGGGGGCCGGCAATGAGCAGTTCTTC

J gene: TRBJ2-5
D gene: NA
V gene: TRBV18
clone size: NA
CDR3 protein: CASSPPNSQETQYF
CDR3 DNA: TGTGCCAGCTCACCACCGAACAGCCAAGAGACCCAGTACTTC

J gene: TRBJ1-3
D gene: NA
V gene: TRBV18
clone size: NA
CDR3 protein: CASLFGNTIYF
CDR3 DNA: TGTGCCAGCCTTTTTGGAAACACCATATATTTT

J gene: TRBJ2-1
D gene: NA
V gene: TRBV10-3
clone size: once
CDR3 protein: CAISEERDEQFF
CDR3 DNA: TGTGCCATCAGTGAGGAGAGGGATGAGCAGTTCTTC

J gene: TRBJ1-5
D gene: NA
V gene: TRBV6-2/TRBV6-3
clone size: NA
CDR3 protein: CASSRSVVPQHF
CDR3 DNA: TGTGCCAGCAGTCGATCGGTGGTGCCCCAGCATTTT

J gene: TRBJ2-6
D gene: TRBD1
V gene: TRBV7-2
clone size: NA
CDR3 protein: CASSLTGTGFISGANVLTF
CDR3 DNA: TGTGCCAGCAGCCTCACCGGGACAGGGTTTATCTCTGGGGCCAACGTCCTGACTTTC

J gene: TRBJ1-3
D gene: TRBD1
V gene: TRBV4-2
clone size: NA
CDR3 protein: CASSQLGTGLSGNTIYF
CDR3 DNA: TGTGCCAGCAGCCAATTGGGGACAGGGTTATCTGGAAACACCATATATTTT

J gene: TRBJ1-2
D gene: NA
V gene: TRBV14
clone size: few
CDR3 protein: CASSLIPGSKPNYGYTF
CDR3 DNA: TGTGCCAGCAGCCTAATCCCGGGATCCAAGCCTAACTATGGCTACACCTTC

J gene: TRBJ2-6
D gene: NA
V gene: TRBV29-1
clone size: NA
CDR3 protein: CSVSGTGANVLTF
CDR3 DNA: TGCAGCGTTTCCGGGACTGGGGCCAACGTCCTGACTTTC

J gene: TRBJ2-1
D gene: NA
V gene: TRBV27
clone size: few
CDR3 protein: CASRRPGWSYNEQFF
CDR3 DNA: TGTGCCAGCAGGAGGCCGGGATGGTCCTACAATGAGCAGTTCTTC

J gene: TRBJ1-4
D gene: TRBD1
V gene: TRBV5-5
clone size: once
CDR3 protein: CASSSTGGGKTNEKLFF
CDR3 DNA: TGTGCCAGCAGCTCTACAGGGGGAGGGAAGACTAATGAAAAACTGTTTTTT

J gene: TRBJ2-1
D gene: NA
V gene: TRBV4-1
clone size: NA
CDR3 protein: CASSIQGENEQFF
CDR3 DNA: TGCGCCAGCAGCATCCAGGGTGAGAATGAGCAGTTCTTC

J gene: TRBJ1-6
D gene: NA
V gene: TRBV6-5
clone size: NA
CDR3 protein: CASRGGYSPLHF
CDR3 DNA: TGTGCCAGCAGGGGGGGGTATTCACCCCTCCACTTT

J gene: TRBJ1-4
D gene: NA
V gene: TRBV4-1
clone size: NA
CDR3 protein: CASSQGWGGDEKLFF
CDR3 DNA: TGCGCCAGCAGCCAAGGGTGGGGAGGTGATGAAAAACTGTTTTTT

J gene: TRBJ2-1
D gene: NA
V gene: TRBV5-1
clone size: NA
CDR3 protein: CASGSDSTPRNEQFF
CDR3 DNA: TGCGCCAGCGGATCGGACAGCACCCCTCGCAATGAGCAGTTCTTC

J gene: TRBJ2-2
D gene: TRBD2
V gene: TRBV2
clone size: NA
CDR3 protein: CASMRASGGTGELFF
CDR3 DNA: TGTGCCAGCATGCGGGCTAGCGGGGGCACCGGGGAGCTGTTTTTT

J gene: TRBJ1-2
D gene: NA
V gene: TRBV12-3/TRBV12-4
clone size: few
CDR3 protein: CASTKGRAYGYTF
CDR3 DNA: TGTGCCAGCACCAAAGGCAGGGCCTATGGCTACACCTTC

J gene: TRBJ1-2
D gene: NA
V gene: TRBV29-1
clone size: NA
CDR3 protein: CSVDEQSYGYTF
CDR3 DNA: TGCAGCGTTGATGAACAGAGCTATGGCTACACCTTC

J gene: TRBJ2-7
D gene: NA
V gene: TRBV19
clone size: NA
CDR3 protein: CASSMRGSYEQYF
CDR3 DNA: TGTGCCAGTAGTATGAGGGGGTCCTACGAGCAGTACTTC

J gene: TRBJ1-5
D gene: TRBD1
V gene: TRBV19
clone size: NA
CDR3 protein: CASSALRQGNQPQHF
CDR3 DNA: TGTGCCAGTAGTGCATTACGACAGGGGAATCAGCCCCAGCATTTT

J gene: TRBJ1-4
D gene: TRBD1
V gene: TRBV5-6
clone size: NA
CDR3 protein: CASSRKIGGQLHEKLFF
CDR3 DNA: TGTGCCAGCAGCCGGAAGATCGGGGGACAGCTACATGAAAAACTGTTTTTT

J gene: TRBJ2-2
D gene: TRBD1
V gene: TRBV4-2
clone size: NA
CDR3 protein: CASSQDDRGTGELFF
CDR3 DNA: TGTGCCAGCAGCCAAGATGACAGGGGCACCGGGGAGCTGTTTTTT

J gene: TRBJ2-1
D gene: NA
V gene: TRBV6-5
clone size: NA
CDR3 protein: CASSYSPGNNEQFF
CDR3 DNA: TGTGCCAGCAGTTACTCCCCAGGGAATAATGAGCAGTTCTTC

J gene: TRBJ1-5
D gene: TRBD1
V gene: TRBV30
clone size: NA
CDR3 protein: CAWSSGQGNNQPQHF
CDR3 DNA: TGTGCCTGGAGTTCCGGACAGGGCAACAATCAGCCCCAGCATTTT

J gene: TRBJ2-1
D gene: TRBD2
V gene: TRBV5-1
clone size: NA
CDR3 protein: CASSEPGLASYNEQFF
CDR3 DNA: TGCGCCAGCAGCGAACCGGGACTAGCTTCTTACAATGAGCAGTTCTTC

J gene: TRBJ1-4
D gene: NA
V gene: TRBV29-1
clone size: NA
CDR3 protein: CSVEGVGEEYEKLFF
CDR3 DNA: TGCAGCGTTGAAGGAGTAGGAGAAGAGTATGAAAAACTGTTTTTT

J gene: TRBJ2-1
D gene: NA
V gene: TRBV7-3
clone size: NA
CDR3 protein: CASSLRRDHEQFF
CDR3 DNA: TGTGCCAGCAGCTTAAGGCGGGACCACGAGCAGTTCTTC

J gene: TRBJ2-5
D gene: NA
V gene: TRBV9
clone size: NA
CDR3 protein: CASSLRDRRQETQYF
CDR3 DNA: TGTGCCAGCAGCCTGCGGGACAGAAGACAAGAGACCCAGTACTTC

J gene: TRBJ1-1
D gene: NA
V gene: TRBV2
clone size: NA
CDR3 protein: CASSVGVNTEAFF
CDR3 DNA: TGTGCCAGCAGTGTAGGGGTGAACACTGAAGCTTTCTTT

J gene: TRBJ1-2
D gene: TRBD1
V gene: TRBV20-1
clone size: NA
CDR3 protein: CSAIRQGTYTF
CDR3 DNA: TGCAGTGCGATAAGACAGGGAACTTACACCTTC

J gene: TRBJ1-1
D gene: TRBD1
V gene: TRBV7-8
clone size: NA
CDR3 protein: CASSNRQGGNTEAFF
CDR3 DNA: TGTGCCAGCAGCAACCGACAGGGGGGGAACACTGAAGCTTTCTTT

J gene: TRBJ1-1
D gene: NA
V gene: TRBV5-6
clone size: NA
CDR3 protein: CASSLVGAGTEAFF
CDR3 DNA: TGTGCCAGCAGCTTGGTAGGGGCGGGGACTGAAGCTTTCTTT

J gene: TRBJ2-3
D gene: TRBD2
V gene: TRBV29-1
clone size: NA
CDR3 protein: CSVVLAEGSTDTQYF
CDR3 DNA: TGCAGCGTGGTACTAGCGGAGGGGAGCACAGATACGCAGTATTTT

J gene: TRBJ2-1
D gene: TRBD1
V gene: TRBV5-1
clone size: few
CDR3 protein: CASSQDRSSYNEQFF
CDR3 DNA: TGCGCCAGCAGCCAGGACAGGAGCTCCTACAATGAGCAGTTCTTC

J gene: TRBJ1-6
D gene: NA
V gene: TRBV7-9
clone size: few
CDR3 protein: CASKRAPGNSPLHF
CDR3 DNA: TGTGCCAGCAAGCGGGCCCCTGGGAATTCACCCCTCCACTTT

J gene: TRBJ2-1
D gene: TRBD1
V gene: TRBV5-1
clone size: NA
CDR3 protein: CASSSPGTGEVRNEQFF
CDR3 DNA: TGCGCCAGCAGCTCCCCCGGGACAGGGGAAGTTAGGAATGAGCAGTTCTTC

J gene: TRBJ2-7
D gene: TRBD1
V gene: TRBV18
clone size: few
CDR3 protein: CASSQLQGASYEQYF
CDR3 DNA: TGTGCCAGCTCTCAGTTACAGGGGGCTTCCTACGAGCAGTACTTC

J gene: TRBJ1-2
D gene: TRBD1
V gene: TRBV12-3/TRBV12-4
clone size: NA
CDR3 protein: CASSRDRRFGYTF
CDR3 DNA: TGTGCCAGCAGCAGGGACAGGCGTTTTGGCTACACCTTC

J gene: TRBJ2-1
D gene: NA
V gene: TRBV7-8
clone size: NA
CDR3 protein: CASSHPGGEQFF
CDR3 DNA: TGTGCCAGCAGCCATCCCGGGGGTGAGCAGTTCTTC

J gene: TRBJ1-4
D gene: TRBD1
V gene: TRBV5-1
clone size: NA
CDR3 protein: CASSGQGATNEKLFF
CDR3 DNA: TGCGCCAGCAGCGGACAGGGGGCTACTAATGAAAAACTGTTTTTT

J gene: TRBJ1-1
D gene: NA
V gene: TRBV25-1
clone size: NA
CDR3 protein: CASSESLGHNTEAFF
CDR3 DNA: TGTGCCAGCAGTGAATCCTTGGGACACAACACTGAAGCTTTCTTT

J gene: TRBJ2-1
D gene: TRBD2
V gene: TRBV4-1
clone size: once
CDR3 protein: CASSQNAALLTSGSHNEQFF
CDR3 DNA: TGCGCCAGCAGCCAAAATGCCGCCTTACTGACTAGCGGGTCCCACAATGAGCAGTTCTTC

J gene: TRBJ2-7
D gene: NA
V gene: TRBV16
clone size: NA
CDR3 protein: CASTSDRAGDEQYF
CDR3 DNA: TGTGCCAGCACTAGCGACAGGGCCGGAGACGAGCAGTACTTC

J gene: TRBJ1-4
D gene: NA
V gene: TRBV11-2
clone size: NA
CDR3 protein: CASSPVGGKQHEKLFF
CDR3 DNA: TGTGCCAGCAGCCCAGTGGGAGGAAAGCAACACGAAAAACTGTTTTTT

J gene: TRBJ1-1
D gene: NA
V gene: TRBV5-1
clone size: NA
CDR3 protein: CASSLVGDGGLNTEAFF
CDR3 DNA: TGCGCCAGCAGCTTGGTGGGCGACGGGGGACTGAACACTGAAGCTTTCTTT

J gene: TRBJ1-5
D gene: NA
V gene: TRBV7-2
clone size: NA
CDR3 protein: CASSLTGTHHQPQHF
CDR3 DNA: TGTGCCAGCAGCCTAACCGGGACTCACCATCAGCCCCAGCATTTT

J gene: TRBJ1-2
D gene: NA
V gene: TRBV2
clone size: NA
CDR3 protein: CASSDAGVSNGYTF
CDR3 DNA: TGTGCCAGCAGTGATGCAGGGGTATCTAATGGCTACACCTTC

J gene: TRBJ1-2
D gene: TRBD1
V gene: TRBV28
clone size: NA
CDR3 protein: CASIPQGSNYGYTF
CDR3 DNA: TGTGCCAGCATCCCACAGGGGAGTAACTATGGCTACACCTTC

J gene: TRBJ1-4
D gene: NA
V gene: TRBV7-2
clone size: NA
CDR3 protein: CASSLGRVNEKLFF
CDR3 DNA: TGTGCCAGCAGCTTAGGCAGGGTAAATGAAAAACTGTTTTTT

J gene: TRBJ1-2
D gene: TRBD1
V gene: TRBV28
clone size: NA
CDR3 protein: CASSGTGVGYGYTF
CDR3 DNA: TGTGCCAGCAGCGGGACAGGGGTGGGCTATGGCTACACCTTC